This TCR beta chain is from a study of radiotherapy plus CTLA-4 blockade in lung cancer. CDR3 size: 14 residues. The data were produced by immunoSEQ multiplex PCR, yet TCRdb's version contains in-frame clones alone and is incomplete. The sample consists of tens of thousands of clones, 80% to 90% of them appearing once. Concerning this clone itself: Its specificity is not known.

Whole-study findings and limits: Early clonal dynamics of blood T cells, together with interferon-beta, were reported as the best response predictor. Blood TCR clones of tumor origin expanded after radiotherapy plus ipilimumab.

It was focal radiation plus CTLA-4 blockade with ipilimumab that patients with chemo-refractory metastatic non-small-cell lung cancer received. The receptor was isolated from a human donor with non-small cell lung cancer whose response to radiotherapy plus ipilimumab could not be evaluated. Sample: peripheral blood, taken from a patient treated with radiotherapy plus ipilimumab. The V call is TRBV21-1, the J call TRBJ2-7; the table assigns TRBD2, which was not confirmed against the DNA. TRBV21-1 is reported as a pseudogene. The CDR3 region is CASSKATSGYEQYF. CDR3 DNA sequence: TGTGCCAGCAGCAAAGCGACTAGCGGATACGAGCAGTACTTC.